These T cell receptor beta chains were read from a single sample in a study of blood T cells in healthy people across ages. A single record per CDR3 protein comes from TCRdb applying MiXCR to the 5' RACE reads. Of approximately 810,000 distinct CDR3 sequences listed, 25% to 30% are singletons. What was sequenced was blood. The source is a woman of 80 years or more in good health. The CDR3 runs from the conserved cysteine through the conserved F or W. The order of the fields is CDR3 protein, CDR3 DNA, D gene, V gene, J gene, clone size. D genes are given only for firm matches. Clone size is not always given. Where it is, it says once, few, many or a class for expanded clones.

CDR3: CASRREPASSYNEQFF
DNA: TGCGCCAGCAGAAGGGAACCGGCGAGCTCCTACAATGAGCAGTTCTTC
D: -
V: TRBV5-1
J: TRBJ2-1
size: -

CDR3: CASSLVGVDIRNQPQHF
DNA: TGTGCCAGCAGCTTAGTAGGTGTCGATATAAGGAATCAGCCCCAGCATTTT
D: -
V: TRBV5-5
J: TRBJ1-5
size: few

CDR3: CASSSTGKSYEQYF
DNA: TGTGCCAGCAGCTCCACCGGGAAATCCTACGAGCAGTACTTC
D: -
V: TRBV7-2
J: TRBJ2-7
size: many

CDR3: CASSFKGPEAFF
DNA: TGCGCCAGCAGCTTTAAAGGCCCTGAAGCTTTCTTT
D: -
V: TRBV5-1
J: TRBJ1-1
size: -

CDR3: CASSQPMGERKTEYF
DNA: TGTGCCAGCAGCCAGCCTATGGGGGAGCGGAAGACCGAGTACTTC
D: -
V: TRBV6-6
J: TRBJ2-7
size: -

CDR3: CSARDGQGNANVLTF
DNA: TGCAGTGCTAGAGATGGGCAGGGAAATGCCAACGTCCTGACTTTC
D: -
V: TRBV20-1
J: TRBJ2-6
size: -

CDR3: CASSPSRGVEQFF
DNA: TGTGCCAGCTCACCGTCAAGGGGAGTTGAGCAGTTCTTC
D: -
V: TRBV18
J: TRBJ2-1
size: many

CDR3: CASRAPGGRRSYEQYF
DNA: TGTGCCAGCAGAGCACCAGGGGGTAGGCGCTCCTACGAGCAGTACTTC
D: TRBD1
V: TRBV7-2
J: TRBJ2-7
size: once

CDR3: CASSYTGVGGETQYF
DNA: TGTGCCAGCAGTTACACAGGGGTGGGTGGAGAGACCCAGTACTTC
D: TRBD1
V: TRBV6-2/TRBV6-3
J: TRBJ2-5
size: many

CDR3: CASSRQGAWEYF
DNA: TGTGCCAGCAGCCGACAGGGTGCATGGGAGTATTTT
D: TRBD1
V: TRBV7-2
J: TRBJ2-3
size: -

CDR3: CASSLIEGRQETQYF
DNA: TGTGCCAGCAGCTTAATAGAGGGGCGCCAAGAGACCCAGTACTTC
D: -
V: TRBV7-2
J: TRBJ2-5
size: few

CDR3: CSASTVEHEQYF
DNA: TGCAGTGCTAGTACGGTCGAACACGAGCAGTACTTC
D: -
V: TRBV20-1
J: TRBJ2-7
size: -

CDR3: CASISLGTAYNEQFF
DNA: TGTGCCAGCATCTCCCTCGGGACAGCCTACAATGAGCAGTTCTTC
D: TRBD1
V: TRBV5-6
J: TRBJ2-1
size: many

CDR3: CASRHDRVSPLHF
DNA: TGTGCCAGCAGACATGACAGGGTTTCACCCCTCCACTTT
D: TRBD1
V: TRBV6-2/TRBV6-3
J: TRBJ1-6
size: few